This T cell receptor beta chain was documented in a study of cytomegalovirus exposure and HLA in healthy donors. Study-level points and caveats: The finding came from a later analysis; first-cohort TCR clusters tended to co-occur in the approximately 120 validation repertoires. Using the classifier, cytomegalovirus status was reportedly diagnosed with high specificity and sensitivity. For most TCR sequences rarity was the rule, although some public TCRs occurred in many donors.

The donors were members of the validation cohort comprising about 130 subjects, separate from the roughly 690-subject first cohort. The repertoire was sequenced with immunoSEQ multiplex PCR; TCRdb's copy has only in-frame clones and lacks some. The sample lists 200,000 to 250,000 clones; around nine tenths were seen once. There are 15 residues in the CDR3. The junction had 9 bases not matched to a gene; V was cut back by 4 bases and J by 5 bases. Germline V gene lookup returns CDR1 SGHRS and CDR2 YFSETQ. Note on this clone: Antigen specificity is unknown.

The source material was PBMCs. The chain couples TRBV5-1 to TRBJ2-5; 9 nucleotides agree with TRBD2. The sequence came from a woman aged 18 to 35 in good health and CMV-seronegative. CDR3 in amino acids: CASSRYSGSEETQYF. The CDR3 DNA is TGCGCCAGCAGCAGATATAGCGGGAGTGAGGAGACCCAGTACTTC.